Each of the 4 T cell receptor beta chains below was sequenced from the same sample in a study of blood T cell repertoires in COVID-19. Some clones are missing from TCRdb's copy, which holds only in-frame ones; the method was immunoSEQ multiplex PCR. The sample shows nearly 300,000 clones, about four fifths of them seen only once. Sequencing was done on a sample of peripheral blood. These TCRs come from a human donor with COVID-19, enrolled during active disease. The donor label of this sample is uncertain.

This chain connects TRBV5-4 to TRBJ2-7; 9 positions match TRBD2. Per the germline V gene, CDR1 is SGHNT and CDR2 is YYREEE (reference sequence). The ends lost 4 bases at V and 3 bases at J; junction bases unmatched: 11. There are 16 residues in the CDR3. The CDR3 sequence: CASSPVLGTSIYEQYF. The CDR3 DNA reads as TGTGCCAGCAGCCCTGTACTCGGGACTAGCATCTACGAGCAGTACTTC.

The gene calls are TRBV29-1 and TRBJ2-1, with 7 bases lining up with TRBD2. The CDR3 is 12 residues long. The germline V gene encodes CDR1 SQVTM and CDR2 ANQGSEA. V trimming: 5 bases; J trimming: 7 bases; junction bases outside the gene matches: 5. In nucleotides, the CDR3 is TGCAGCGTTTGGGGGGAGGGAAATGAGCAGTTCTTC. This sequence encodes CSVWGEGNEQFF.

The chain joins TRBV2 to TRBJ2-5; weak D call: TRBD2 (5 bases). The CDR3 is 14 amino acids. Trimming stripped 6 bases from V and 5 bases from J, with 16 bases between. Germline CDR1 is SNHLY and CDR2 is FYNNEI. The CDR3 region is CASSLGALGETQYF. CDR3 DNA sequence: TGTGCCAGCAGCCTGGGAGCCCTGGGGGAGACCCAGTACTTC.

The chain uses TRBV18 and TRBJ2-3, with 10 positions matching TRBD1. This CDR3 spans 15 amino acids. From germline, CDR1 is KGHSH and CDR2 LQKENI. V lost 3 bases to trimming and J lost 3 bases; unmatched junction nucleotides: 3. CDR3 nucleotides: TGTGCCAGCTCACCCTTGGACAGGGGGACAGATACGCAGTATTTT. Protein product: CASSPLDRGTDTQYF.